This T cell receptor beta chain appears in the sequencing data of a study of T cells in localized non-small cell lung cancer. Study-level results: Longer survival (overall) was linked to higher T cell density in blood. There was higher T cell clonality in uninvolved adjacent lung than in tumor, and it was highest there. Sequencing covered just one tumor region, so heterogeneity cannot be ruled out. A median approximately 60 of the top 100 tumor clones appeared in adjacent lung.

V was clipped by 5 bases and J by 4 bases, with 11 bases between them. The CDR3 sequence is 13 residues long. Germline V lookup: CDR1 SGHTA, CDR2 FQGNSA. Produced via immunoSEQ multiplex PCR; TCRdb's table is partial and in-frame only. Of under 20,000 clones in the sample, around 91% were seen once. This clone was seen only once. Its antigen remains unknown. The receptor was isolated from a female donor older than 55 with stage III squamous cell lung carcinoma. The starting material was peripheral blood, obtained before any cancer treatment. The chain has TRBV7-2 and TRBJ1-2, with D maybe TRBD1 (5 bases). CDR3 loop: CASSLGRFYGYTF. CDR3 in DNA: TGTGCCAGCAGCCTGGGACGGTTCTATGGCTACACCTTC.